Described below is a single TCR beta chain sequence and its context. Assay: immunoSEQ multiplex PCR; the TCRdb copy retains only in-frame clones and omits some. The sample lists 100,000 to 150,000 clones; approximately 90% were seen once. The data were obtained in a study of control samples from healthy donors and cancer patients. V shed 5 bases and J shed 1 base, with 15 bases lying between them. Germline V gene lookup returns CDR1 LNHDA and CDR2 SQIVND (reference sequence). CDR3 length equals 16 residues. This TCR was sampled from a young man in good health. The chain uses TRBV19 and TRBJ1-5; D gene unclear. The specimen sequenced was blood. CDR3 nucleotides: TGTGCCAGTAGTTCCAGACCGTCCCTGAGCAATCAGCCCCAGCATTTT. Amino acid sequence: CASSSRPSLSNQPQHF.